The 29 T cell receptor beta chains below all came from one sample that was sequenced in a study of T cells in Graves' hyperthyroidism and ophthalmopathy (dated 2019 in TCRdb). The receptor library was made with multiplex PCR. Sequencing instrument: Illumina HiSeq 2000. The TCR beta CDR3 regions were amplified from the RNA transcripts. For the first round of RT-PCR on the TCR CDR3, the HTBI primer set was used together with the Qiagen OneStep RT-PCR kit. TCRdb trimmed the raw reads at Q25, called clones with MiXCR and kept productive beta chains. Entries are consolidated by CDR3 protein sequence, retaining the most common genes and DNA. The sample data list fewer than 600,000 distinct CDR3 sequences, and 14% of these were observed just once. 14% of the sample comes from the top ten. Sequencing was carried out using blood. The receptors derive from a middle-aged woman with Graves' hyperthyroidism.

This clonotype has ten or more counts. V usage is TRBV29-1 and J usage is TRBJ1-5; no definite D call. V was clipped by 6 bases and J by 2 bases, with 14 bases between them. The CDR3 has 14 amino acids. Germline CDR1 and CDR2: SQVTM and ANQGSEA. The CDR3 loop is CSVAPGDGNQPQHF. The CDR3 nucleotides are TGCAGCGTGGCCCCGGGAGACGGCAATCAGCCCCAGCATTTT. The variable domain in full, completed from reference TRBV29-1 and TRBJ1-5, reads SAVISQKPSRDICQRGTSLTIQCQVDSQVTMMFWYRQQPGQSLTLIATANQGSEATYESGFVIDKFPISRPNLTFSTLTVSNMSPEDSSIYLCSVAPGDGNQPQHFGDGTRLSIL.

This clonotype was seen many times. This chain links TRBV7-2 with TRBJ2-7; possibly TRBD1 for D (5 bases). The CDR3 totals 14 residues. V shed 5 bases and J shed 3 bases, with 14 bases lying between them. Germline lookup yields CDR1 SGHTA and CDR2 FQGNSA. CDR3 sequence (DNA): TGTGCCAGCAGCCAACAATTCCAGGGCTACGAGCAGTACTTC. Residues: CASSQQFQGYEQYF.

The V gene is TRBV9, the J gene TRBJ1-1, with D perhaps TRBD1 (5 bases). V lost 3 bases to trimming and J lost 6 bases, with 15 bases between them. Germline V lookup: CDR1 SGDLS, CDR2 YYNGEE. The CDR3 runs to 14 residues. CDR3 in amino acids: CASSGRDRRSEAFF. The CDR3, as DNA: TGTGCCAGCAGCGGAAGGGACCGGCGTTCTGAAGCTTTCTTT.

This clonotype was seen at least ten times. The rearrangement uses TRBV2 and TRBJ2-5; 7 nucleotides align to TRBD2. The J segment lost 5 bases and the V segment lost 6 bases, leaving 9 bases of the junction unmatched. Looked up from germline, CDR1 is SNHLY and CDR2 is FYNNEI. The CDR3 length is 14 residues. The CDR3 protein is CASRASGEGETQYF. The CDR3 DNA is TGTGCCAGCAGGGCAAGCGGGGAGGGGGAGACCCAGTACTTC.

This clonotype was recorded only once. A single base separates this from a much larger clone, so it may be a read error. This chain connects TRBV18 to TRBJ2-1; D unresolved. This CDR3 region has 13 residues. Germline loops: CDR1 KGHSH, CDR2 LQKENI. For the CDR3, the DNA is TGTGCCAGCTCACCAGCCGGCTACAATGGGCAGTTCTTC. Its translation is CASSPAGYNGQFF.

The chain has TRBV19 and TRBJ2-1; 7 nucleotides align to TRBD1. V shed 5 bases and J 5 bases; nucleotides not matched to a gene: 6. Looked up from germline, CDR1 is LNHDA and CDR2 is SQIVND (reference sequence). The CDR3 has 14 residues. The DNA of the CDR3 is TGTGCCAGTAGTCCCCGGGACAGCAACAATGAGCAGTTCTTC. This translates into CASSPRDSNNEQFF.

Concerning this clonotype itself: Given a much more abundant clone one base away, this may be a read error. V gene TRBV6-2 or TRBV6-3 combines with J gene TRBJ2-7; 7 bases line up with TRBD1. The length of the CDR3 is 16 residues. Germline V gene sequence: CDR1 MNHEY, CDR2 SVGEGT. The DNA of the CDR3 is TGTGCCGGCAGTCCACCACAGGGGAGAGGCTCCTACGAGCAGTACTTC. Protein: CAGSPPQGRGSYEQYF.

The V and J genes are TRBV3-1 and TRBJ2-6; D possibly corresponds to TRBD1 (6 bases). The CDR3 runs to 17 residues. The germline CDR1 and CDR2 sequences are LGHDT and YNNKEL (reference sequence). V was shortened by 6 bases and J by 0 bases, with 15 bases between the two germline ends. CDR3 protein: CASSWGQFNSGANVLTF. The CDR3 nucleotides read TGTGCCAGCAGTTGGGGGCAATTTAACTCTGGGGCCAACGTCCTGACTTTC.

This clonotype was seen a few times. The CDR3 nucleotides are TGTGCCAGCAGCCCAGGGTCGGGAGATACGCAGTATTTT. This codes for CASSPGSGDTQYF. The V and J genes are TRBV4-2 and TRBJ2-3, with a tentative D call TRBD1 (5 bases). The length of the CDR3 is 13 residues. Trimming took off 4 bases at V and 5 bases at J, with 10 bases between the two ends. From germline, CDR1 is LGHNA and CDR2 YNFKEQ.

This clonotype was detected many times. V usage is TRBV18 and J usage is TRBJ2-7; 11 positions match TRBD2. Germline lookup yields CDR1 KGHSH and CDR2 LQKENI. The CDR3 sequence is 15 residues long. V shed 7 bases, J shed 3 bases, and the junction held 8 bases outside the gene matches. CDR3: CASYKGLADFYEQYF. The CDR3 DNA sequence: TGTGCCAGCTATAAGGGACTAGCGGACTTCTACGAGCAGTACTTC.

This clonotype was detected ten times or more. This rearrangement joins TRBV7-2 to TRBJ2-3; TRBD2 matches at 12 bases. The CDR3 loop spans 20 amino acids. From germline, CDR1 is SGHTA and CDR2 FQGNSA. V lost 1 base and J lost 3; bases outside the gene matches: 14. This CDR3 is CASSLVHVTSGSRGTDTQYF. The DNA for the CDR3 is TGTGCCAGCAGCTTAGTGCATGTGACTAGCGGGAGCAGGGGGACAGATACGCAGTATTTT.

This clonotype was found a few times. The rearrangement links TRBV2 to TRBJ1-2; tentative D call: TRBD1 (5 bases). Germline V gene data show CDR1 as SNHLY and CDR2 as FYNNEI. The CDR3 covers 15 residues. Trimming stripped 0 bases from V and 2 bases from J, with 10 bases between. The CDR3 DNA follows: TGTGCCAGCAGTGAAGCTATGGGACGGAACTATGGCTACACCTTC. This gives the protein CASSEAMGRNYGYTF.

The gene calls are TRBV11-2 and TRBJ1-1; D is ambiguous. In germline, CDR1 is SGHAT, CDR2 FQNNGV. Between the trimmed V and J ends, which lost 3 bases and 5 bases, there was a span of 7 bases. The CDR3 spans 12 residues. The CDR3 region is CASSFDWTEAFF. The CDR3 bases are TGTGCCAGCAGCTTTGATTGGACTGAAGCTTTCTTT.

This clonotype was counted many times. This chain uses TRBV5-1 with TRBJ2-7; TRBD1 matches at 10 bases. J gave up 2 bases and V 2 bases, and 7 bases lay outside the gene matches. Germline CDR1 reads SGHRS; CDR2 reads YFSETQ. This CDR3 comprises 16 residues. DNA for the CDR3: TGCGCCAGCAGCTTAGTCCGCGGGACAGGGGCCTACGAGCAGTACTTC. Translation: CASSLVRGTGAYEQYF.

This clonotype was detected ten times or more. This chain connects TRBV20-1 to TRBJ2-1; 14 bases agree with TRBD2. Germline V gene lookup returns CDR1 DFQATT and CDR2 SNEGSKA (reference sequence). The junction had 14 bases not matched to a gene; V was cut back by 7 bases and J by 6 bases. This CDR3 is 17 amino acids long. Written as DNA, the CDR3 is TGCAGTGTCGGGACTAGCGGGAGTTCGGGCCGGGGCAATGAGCAGTTCTTC. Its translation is CSVGTSGSSGRGNEQFF.

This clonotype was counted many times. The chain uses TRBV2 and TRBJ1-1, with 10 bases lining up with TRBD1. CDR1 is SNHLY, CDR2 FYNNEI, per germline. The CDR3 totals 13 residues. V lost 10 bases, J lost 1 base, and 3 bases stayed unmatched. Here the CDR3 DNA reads TGTGCCACGAGACAGGGGGCGAACACTGAAGCTTTCTTT. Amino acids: CATRQGANTEAFF.

In DNA, the CDR3 is TGCAGTGCTAGAGACAGGGTTGGGGCCAACGTCCTGACTTTC. This gives the protein CSARDRVGANVLTF. The V gene is TRBV20-1, the J gene TRBJ2-6, with D possibly being TRBD1 (5 bases). The CDR3 covers 14 residues. V was pared by 0 bases and J by 3 bases, with 6 bases between. CDR1 DFQATT and CDR2 SNEGSKA come from the germline V gene (reference sequence).

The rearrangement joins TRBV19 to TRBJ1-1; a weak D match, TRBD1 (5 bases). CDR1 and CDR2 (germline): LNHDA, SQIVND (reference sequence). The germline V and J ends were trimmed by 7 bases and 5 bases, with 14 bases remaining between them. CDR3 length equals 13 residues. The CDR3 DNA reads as TGTGCCAGTATCGGGGGAGGTTTAACTGAAGCTTTCTTT. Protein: CASIGGGLTEAFF.

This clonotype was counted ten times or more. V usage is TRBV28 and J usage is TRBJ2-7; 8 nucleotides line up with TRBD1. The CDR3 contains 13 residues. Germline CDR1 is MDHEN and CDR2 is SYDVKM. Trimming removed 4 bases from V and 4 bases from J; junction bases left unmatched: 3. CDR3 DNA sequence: TGTGCCAGCAGTTGGACAGGGAATTACGAGCAGTACTTC. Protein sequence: CASSWTGNYEQYF.

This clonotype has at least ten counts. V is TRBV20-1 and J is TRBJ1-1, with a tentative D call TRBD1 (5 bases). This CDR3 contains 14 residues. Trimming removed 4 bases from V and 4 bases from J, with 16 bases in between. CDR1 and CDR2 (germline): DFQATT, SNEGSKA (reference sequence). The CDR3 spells CSATREKGSTEAFF. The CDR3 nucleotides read TGCAGTGCTACCCGGGAAAAGGGGAGCACTGAAGCTTTCTTT.

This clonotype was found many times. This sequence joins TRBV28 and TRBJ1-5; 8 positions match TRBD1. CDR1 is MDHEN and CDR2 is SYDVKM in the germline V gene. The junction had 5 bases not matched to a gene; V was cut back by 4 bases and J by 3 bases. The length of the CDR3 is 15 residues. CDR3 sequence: CASSSRTGHNQPQHF. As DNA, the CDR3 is TGTGCCAGCAGTTCCCGGACAGGGCACAATCAGCCCCAGCATTTT. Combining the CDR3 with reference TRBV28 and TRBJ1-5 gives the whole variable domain DVKVTQSSRYLVKRTGEKVFLECVQDMDHENMFWYRQDPGLGLRLIYFSYDVKMKEKGDIPEGYSVSREKKERFSLILESASTNQTSMYLCASSSRTGHNQPQHFGDGTRLSIL.

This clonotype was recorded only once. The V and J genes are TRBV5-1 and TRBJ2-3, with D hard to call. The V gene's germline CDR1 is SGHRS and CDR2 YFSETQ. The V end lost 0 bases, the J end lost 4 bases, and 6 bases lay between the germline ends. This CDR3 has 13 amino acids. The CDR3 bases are TGCGCCAGCAGCTTGGAGCTATCAGATACGCAGTATTTT. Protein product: CASSLELSDTQYF.

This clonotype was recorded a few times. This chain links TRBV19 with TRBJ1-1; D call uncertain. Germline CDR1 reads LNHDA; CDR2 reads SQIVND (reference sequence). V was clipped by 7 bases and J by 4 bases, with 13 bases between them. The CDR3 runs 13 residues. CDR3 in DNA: TGTGCCAGTATCGCATGGGGTACCACTGAAGCTTTCTTT. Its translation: CASIAWGTTEAFF.

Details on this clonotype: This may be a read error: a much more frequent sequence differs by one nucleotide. CDR3 sequence reads: CASSRNLNSGDSTGELFF. In DNA, the CDR3 is TGCGCCAGCAGCAGAAACTTAAATAGCGGGGATAGCACCGGGGAGCTGTTTTTT. This sequence joins TRBV5-1 and TRBJ2-2; TRBD2 matches 8 bases. J gave up 4 bases and V 4 bases, and 15 bases lay outside the gene matches. From germline, CDR1 is SGHRS and CDR2 YFSETQ. This CDR3 contains 18 residues.

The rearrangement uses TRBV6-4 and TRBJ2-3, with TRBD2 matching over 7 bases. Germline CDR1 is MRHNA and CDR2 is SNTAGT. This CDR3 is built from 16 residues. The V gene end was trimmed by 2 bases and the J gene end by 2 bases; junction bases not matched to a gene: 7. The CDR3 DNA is TGTGCCAGCAGTGACCTTGGCGGGAGCCACACAGATACGCAGTATTTT. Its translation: CASSDLGGSHTDTQYF.

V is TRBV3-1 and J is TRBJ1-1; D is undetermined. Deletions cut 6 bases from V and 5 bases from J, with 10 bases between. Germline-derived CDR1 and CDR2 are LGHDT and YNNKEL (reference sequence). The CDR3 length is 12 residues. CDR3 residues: CASSELATEAFF. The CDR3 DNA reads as TGTGCCAGCAGTGAACTCGCGACTGAAGCTTTCTTT.

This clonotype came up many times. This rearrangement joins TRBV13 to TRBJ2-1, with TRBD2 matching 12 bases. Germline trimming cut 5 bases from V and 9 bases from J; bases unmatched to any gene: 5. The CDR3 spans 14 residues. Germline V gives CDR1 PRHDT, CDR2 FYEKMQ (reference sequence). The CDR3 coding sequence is TGTGCCAGCAGCCGACTAGCGGGAGTCGGTGAGCAGTTCTTC. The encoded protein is CASSRLAGVGEQFF. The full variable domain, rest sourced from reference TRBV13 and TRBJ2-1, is AAGVIQSPRHLIKEKRETATLKCYPIPRHDTVYWYQQGPGQDPQFLISFYEKMQSDKGSIPDRFSAQQFSDYHSELNMSSLELGDSALYFCASSRLAGVGEQFFGPGTRLTVL.

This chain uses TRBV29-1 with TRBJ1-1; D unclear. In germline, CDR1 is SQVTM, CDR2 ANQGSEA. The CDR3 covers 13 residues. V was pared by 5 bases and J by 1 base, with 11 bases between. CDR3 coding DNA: TGCAGCGTTCGGATACAACCGAACACTGAAGCTTTCTTT. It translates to CSVRIQPNTEAFF.

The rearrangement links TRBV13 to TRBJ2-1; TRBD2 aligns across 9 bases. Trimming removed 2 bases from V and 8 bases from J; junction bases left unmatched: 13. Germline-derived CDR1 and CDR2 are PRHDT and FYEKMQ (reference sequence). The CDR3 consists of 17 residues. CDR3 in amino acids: CASSLTVRREGRDEQFF. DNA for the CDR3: TGTGCCAGCAGCTTAACGGTAAGGCGGGAGGGCCGGGATGAGCAGTTCTTC.